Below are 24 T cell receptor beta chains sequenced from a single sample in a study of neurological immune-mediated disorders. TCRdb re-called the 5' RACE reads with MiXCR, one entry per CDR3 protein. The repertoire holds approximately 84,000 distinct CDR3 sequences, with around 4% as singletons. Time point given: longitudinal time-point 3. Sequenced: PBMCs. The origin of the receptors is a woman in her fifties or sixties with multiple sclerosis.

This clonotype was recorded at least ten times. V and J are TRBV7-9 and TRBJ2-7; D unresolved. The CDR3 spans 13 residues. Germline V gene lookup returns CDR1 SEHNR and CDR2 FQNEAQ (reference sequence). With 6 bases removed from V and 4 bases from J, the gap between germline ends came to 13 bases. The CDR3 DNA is TGTGCCAGCAGTTCCCTGGTAGGTTACGAGCAGTACTTC. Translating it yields CASSSLVGYEQYF.

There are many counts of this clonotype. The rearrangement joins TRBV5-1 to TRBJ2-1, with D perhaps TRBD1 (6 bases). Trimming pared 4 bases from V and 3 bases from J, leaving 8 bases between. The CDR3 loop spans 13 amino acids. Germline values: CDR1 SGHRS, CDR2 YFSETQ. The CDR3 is CASSPGHYNEQFF. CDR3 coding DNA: TGCGCCAGCAGCCCGGGACACTACAATGAGCAGTTCTTC. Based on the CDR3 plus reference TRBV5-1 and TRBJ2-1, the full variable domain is KAGVTQTPRYLIKTRGQQVTLSCSPISGHRSVSWYQQTPGQGLQFLFEYFSETQRNKGNFPGRFSGRQFSNSRSEMNVSTLELGDSALYLCASSPGHYNEQFFGPGTRLTVL.

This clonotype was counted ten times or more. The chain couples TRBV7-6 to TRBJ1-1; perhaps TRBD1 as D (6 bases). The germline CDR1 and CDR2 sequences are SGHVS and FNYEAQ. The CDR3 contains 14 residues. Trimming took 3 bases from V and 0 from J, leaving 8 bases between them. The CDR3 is CASSLTGMNTEAFF. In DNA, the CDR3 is TGTGCCAGCAGCTTGACAGGAATGAACACTGAAGCTTTCTTT.

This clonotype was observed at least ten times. Here the CDR3 DNA reads TGCAGTGCTAGAGTGAGGAGGGTCGAGAGCACTGAAGCTTTCTTT. Its translation: CSARVRRVESTEAFF. The chain recombines TRBV20-1 with TRBJ1-1; unclear D gene. The CDR3 is 15 amino acids. CDR1 is DFQATT and CDR2 is SNEGSKA in the germline V gene (reference sequence). V was clipped by 1 base and J by 4 bases, with 16 bases between them.

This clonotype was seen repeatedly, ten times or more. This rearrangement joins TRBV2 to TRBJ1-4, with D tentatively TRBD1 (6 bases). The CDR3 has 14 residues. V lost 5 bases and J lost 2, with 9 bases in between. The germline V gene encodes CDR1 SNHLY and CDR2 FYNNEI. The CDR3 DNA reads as TGTGCCAGCAGTTTTCAGGGGACTAATGAAAAACTGTTTTTT. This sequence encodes CASSFQGTNEKLFF.

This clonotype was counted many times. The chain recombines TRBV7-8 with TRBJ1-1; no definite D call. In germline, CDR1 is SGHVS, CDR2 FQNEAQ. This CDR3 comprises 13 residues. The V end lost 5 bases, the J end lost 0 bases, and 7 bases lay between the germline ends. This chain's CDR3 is CASSRGVNTEAFF. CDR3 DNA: TGTGCCAGCAGCCGCGGGGTGAACACTGAAGCTTTCTTT.

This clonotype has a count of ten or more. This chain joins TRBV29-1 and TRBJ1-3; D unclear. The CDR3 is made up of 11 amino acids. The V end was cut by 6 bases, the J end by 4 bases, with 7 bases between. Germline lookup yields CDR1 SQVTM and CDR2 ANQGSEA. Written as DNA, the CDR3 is TGCAGCGTACTCGGGGGAAACACCATATATTTT. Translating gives CSVLGGNTIYF.

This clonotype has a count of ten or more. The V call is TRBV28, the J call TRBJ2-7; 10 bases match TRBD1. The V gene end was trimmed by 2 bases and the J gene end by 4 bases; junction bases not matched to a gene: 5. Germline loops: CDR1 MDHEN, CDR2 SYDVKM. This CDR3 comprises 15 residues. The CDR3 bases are TGTGCCAGCAGTTTACGACAGGGGGCTTTATACGAGCAGTACTTC. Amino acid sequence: CASSLRQGALYEQYF.

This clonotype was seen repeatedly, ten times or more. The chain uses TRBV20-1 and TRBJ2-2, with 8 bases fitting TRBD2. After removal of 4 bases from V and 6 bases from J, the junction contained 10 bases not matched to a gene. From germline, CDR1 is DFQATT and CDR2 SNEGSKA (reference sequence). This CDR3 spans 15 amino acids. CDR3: CSAKPGLVPSGELFF. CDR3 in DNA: TGCAGTGCTAAGCCGGGACTAGTCCCTTCCGGGGAGCTGTTTTTT.

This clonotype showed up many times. The CDR3 nucleotides read TGCAGTGCCACAGCGGGGGGGTCCTACGAGCAGTACTTC. Translation gives CSATAGGSYEQYF. The V call is TRBV20-1, the J call TRBJ2-7; 10 bases are a match to TRBD2. The CDR3 has 13 residues. In germline, CDR1 is DFQATT, CDR2 SNEGSKA (reference sequence). V trimming: 6 bases; J trimming: 1 base; junction bases outside the gene matches: 3.

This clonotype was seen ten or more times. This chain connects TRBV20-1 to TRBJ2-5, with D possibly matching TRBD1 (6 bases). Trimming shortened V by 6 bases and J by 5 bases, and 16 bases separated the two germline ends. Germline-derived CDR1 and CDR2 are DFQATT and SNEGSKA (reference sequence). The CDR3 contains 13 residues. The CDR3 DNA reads TGCAGTGCCTCCCCAGGGGCCGATGAGACCCAGTACTTC. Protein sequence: CSASPGADETQYF.

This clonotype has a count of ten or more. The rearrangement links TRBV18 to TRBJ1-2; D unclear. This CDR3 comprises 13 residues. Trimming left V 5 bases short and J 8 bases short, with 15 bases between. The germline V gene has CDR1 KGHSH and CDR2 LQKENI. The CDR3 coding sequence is TGTGCCAGCTCATCTCAGAACGGGGTCGGCTACACCTTC. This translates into CASSSQNGVGYTF.

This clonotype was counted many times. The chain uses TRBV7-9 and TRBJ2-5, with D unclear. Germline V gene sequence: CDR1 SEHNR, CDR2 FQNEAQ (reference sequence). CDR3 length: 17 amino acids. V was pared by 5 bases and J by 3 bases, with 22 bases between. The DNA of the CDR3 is TGTGCCAGCAGCAACGGGCCTGTAGTTGGCGGAAAAGAGACCCAGTACTTC. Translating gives CASSNGPVVGGKETQYF.

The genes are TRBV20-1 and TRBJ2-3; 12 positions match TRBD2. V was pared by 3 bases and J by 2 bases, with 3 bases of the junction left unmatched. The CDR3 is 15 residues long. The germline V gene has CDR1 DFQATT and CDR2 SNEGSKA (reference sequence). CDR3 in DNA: TGCAGTGCTAGGGGGACTAGCGGGCACACAGATACGCAGTATTTT. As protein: CSARGTSGHTDTQYF.

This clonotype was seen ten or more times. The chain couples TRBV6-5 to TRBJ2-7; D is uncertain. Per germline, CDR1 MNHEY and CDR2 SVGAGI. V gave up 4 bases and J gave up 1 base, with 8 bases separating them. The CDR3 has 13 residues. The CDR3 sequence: CASSSVTSYEQYF. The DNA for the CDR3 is TGTGCCAGCAGTTCAGTTACTTCCTACGAGCAGTACTTC.

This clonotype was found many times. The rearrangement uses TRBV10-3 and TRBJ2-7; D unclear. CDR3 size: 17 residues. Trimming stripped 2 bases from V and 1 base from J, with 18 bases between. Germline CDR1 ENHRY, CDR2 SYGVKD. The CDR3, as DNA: TGTGCCATCAGTGAGCCGTCAAGGGCAGGAATATCCTACGAGCAGTACTTC. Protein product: CAISEPSRAGISYEQYF.

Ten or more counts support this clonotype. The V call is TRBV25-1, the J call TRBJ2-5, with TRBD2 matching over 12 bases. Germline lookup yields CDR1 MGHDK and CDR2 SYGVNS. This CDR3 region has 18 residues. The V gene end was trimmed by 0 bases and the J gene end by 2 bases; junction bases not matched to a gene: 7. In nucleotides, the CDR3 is TGTGCCAGCAGTGAATACGGACTAGCGGGGATGCTACAAGAGACCCAGTACTTC. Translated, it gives CASSEYGLAGMLQETQYF.

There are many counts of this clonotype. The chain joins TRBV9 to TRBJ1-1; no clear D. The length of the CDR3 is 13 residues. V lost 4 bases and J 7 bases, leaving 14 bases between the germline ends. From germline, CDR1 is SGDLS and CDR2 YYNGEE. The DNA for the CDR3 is TGTGCCAGCAGCTCCACCGGGATATTTGAAGCTTTCTTT. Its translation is CASSSTGIFEAFF.

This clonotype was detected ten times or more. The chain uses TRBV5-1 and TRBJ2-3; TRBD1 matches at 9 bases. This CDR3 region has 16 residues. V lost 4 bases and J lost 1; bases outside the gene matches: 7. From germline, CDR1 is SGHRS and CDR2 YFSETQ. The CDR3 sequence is CASSNRGQGGTDTQYF. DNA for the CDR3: TGCGCCAGCAGCAACCGGGGACAGGGAGGCACAGATACGCAGTATTTT.

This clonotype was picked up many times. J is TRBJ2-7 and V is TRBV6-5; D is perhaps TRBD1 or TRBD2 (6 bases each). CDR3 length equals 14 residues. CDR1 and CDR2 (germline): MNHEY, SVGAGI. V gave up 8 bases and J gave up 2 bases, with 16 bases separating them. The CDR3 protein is CASALGGLAYEQYF. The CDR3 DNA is TGTGCCAGCGCCCTAGGGGGGTTAGCCTACGAGCAGTACTTC.

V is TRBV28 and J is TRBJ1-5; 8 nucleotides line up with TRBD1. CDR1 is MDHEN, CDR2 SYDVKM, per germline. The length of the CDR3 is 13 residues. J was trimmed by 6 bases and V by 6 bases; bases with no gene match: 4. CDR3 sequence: CASRTGATQPQHF. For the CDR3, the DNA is TGTGCCAGCAGGACAGGGGCAACTCAGCCCCAGCATTTT.

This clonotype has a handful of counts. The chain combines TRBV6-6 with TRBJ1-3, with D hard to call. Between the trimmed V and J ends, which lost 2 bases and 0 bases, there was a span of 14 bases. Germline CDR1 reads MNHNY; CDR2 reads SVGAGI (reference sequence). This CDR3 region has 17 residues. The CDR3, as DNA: TGTGCCAGCAGTTACGGGGTCGGGAGGGTCTCTGGAAACACCATATATTTT. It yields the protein CASSYGVGRVSGNTIYF.

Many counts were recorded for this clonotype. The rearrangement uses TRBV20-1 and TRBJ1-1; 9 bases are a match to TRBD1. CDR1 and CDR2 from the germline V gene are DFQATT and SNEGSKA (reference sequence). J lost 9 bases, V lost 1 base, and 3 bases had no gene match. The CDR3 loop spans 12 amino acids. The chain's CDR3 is CSARGQGVKAFF. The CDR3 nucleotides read TGCAGTGCTAGAGGACAGGGGGTGAAAGCTTTCTTT.

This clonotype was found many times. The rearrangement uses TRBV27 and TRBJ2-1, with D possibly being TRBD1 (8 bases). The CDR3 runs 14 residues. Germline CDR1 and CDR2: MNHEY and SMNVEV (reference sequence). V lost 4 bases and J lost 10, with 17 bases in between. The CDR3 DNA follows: TGTGCCAGCAGTTCCCTCCCACAGGGGGGGGAGCAGTTCTTC. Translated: CASSSLPQGGEQFF.